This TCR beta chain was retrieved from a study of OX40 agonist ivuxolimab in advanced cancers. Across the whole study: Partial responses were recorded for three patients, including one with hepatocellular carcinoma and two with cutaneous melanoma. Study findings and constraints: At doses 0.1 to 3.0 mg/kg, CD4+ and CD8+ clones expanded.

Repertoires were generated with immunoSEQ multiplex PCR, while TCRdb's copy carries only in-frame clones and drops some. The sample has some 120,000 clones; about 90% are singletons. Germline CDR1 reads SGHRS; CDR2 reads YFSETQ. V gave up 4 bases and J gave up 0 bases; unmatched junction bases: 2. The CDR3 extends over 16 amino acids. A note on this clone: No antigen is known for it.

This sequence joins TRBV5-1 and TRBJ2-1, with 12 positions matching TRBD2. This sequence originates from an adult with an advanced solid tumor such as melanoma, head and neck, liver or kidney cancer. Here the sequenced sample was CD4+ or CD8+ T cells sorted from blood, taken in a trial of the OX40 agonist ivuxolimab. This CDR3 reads CASSLGLAGSYNEQFF. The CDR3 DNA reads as TGCGCCAGCAGCCTGGGACTAGCGGGCTCCTACAATGAGCAGTTCTTC.